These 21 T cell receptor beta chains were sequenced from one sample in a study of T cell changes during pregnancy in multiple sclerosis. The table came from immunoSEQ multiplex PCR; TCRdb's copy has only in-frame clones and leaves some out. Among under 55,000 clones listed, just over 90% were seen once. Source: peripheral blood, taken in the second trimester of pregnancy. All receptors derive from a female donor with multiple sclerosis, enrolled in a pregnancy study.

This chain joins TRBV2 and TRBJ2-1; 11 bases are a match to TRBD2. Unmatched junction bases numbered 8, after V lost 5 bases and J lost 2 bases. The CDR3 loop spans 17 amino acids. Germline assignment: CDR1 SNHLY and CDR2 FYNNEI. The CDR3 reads CASSYSRGLAAYNEQFF. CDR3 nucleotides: TGTGCCAGCAGTTACTCCCGGGGACTAGCGGCCTACAATGAGCAGTTCTTC.

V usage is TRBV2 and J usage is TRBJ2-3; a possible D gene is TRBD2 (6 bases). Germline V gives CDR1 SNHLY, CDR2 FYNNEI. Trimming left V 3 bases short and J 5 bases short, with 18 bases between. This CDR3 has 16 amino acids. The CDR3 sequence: CASSERDPPSLDTQYF. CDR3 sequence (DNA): TGTGCCAGCAGTGAGCGGGACCCCCCGAGCCTAGATACGCAGTATTTT.

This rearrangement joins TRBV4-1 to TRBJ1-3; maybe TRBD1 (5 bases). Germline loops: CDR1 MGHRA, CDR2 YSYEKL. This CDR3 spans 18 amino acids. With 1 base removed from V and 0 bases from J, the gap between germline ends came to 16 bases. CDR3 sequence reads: CASSQGGWTGVSGNTIYF. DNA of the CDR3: TGCGCCAGCAGCCAAGGGGGGTGGACGGGGGTCTCTGGAAACACCATATATTTT.

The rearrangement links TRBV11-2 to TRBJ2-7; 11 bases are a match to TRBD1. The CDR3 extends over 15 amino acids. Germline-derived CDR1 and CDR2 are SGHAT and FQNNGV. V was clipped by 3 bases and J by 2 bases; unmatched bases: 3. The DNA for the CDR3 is TGTGCCAGCAGCTTTCCGGGACAGGGGGCCTACGAGCAGTACTTC. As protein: CASSFPGQGAYEQYF.

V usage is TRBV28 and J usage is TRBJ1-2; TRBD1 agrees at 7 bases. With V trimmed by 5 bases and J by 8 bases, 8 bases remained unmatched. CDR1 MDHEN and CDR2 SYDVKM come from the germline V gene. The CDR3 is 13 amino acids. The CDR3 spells CASSPDRVGGYTF. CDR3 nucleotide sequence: TGTGCCAGCAGTCCTGACAGGGTGGGGGGCTACACCTTC.

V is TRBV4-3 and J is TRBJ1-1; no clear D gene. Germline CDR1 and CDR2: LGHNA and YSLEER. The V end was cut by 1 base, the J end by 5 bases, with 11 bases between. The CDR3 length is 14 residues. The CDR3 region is CASSQVKGGTEAFF. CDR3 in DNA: TGCGCCAGCAGCCAAGTAAAGGGAGGGACTGAAGCTTTCTTT.

Written as DNA, the CDR3 is TGTGCCAGCAGTTACACGAGGAACACTGAAGCTTTCTTT. Its protein product is CASSYTRNTEAFF. This rearrangement joins TRBV6-5 to TRBJ1-1; D unclear. The CDR3 is made up of 13 amino acids. Trimming removed 2 bases from V and 1 base from J, with 5 bases in between. Looked up from germline, CDR1 is MNHEY and CDR2 is SVGAGI.

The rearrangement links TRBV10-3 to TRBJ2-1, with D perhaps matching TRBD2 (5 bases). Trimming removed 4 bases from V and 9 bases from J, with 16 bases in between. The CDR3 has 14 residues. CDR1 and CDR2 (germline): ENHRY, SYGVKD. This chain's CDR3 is CAISGASPGGEQFF. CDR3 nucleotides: TGTGCCATCAGTGGTGCTAGCCCGGGCGGTGAGCAGTTCTTC.

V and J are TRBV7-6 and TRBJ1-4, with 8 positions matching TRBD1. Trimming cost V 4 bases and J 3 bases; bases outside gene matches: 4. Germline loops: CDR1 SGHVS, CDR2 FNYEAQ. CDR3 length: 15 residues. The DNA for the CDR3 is TGTGCCAGCAGCTCCCGGACAGGGCCTAATGAAAAACTGTTTTTT. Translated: CASSSRTGPNEKLFF.

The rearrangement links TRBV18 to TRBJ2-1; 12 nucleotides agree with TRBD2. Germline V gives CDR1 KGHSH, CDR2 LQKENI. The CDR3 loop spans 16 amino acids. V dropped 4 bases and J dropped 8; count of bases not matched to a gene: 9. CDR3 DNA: TGTGCCAGCTCACAAGAAATGACTAGCGGGAGTTATGAGCAGTTCTTC. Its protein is CASSQEMTSGSYEQFF.

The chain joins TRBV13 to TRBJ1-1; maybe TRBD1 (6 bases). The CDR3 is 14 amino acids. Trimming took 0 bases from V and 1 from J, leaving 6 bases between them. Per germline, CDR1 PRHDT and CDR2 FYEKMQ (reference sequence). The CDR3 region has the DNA TGTGCCAGCAGCTTAGGCAGGGGGAACACTGAAGCTTTCTTT. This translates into CASSLGRGNTEAFF. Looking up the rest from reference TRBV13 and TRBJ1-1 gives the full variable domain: AAGVIQSPRHLIKEKRETATLKCYPIPRHDTVYWYQQGPGQDPQFLISFYEKMQSDKGSIPDRFSAQQFSDYHSELNMSSLELGDSALYFCASSLGRGNTEAFFGQGTRLTVV.

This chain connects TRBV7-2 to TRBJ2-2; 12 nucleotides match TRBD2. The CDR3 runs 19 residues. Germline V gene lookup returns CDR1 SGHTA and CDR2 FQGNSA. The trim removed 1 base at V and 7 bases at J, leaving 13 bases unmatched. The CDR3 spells CASSLVPSSGRAKGGELFF. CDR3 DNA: TGTGCCAGCAGCTTAGTGCCCTCTAGCGGGAGGGCCAAGGGCGGGGAGCTGTTTTTT.

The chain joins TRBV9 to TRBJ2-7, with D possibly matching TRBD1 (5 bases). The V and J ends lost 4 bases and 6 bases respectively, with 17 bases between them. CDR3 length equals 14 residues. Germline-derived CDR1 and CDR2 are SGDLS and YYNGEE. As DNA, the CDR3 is TGTGCCAGCAGCCCTAGGGGCATCCAGGGCGAGCAGTACTTC. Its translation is CASSPRGIQGEQYF. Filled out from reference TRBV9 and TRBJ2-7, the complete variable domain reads DSGVTQTPKHLITATGQRVTLRCSPRSGDLSVYWYQQSLDQGLQFLIQYYNGEERAKGNILERFSAQQFPDLHSELNLSSLELGDSALYFCASSPRGIQGEQYFGPGTRLTVT.

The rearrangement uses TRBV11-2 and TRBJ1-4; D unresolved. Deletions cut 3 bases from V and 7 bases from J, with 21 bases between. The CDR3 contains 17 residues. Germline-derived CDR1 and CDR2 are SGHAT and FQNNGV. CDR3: CASSLTPWITRSEKLFF. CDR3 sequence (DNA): TGTGCCAGCAGCTTGACCCCCTGGATTACTCGGAGTGAAAAACTGTTTTTT.

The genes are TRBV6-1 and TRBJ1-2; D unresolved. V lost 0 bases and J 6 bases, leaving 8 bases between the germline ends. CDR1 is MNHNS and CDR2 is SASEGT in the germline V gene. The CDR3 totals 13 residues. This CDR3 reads CASSEATVDGYTF. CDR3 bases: TGTGCCAGCAGTGAAGCAACGGTCGATGGCTACACCTTC.

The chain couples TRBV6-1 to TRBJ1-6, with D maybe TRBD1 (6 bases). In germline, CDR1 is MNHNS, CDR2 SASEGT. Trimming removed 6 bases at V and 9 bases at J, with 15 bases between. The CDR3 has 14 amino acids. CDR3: CASSQNRVGSPLHF. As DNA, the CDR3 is TGTGCCAGCAGCCAGAACAGGGTTGGTTCACCCCTCCACTTT.

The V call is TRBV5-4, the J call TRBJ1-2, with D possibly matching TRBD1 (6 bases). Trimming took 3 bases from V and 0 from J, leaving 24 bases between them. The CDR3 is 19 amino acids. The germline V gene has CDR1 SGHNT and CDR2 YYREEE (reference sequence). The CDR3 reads CASSSSIQGLSPSNYGYTF. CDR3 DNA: TGTGCCAGCAGCTCATCAATACAGGGCTTGTCTCCCTCTAACTATGGCTACACCTTC.

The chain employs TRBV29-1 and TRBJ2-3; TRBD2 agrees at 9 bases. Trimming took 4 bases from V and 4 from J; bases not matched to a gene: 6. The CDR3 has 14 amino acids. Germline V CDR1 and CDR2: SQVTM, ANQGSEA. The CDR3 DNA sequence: TGCAGCGTTGGGGTAGCGGGAGACCCAGATACGCAGTATTTT. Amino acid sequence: CSVGVAGDPDTQYF.

CDR3 region: CASSLVAGGPGNEQFF. CDR3 DNA: TGTGCCAGCAGCTTAGTAGCGGGAGGGCCAGGCAATGAGCAGTTCTTC. V usage is TRBV7-2 and J usage is TRBJ2-1, with 11 bases lining up with TRBD2. V shed 1 base and J 6 bases; nucleotides not matched to a gene: 5. This CDR3 comprises 16 residues. Germline V CDR1 and CDR2: SGHTA, FQGNSA.

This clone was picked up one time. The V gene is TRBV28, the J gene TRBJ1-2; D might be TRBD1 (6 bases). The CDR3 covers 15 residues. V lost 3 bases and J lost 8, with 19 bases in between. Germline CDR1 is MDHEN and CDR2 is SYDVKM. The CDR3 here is CASSLPTTGFGGYTF. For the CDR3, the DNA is TGTGCCAGCAGTTTGCCAACTACAGGGTTCGGCGGCTACACCTTC.

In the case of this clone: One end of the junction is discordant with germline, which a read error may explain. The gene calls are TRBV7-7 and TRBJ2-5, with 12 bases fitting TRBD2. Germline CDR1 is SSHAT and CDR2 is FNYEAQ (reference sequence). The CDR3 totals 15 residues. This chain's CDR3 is CASSLALAGGETQYF. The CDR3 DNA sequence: TGTGCTAGCAGCTTAGCACTAGCGGGAGGAGAGACCCAGTACTTC. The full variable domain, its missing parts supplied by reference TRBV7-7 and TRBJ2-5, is GAGVSQSPRYKVTKRGQDVTLRCDPISSHATLYWYQQALGQGPEFLTYFNYEAQPDKSGLPSDRFSAERPEGSISTLTIQRTEQRDSAMYRCASSLALAGGETQYFGPGTRLLVL.